Included here is one T cell receptor beta chain sequence, with context. Antigen unknown. The CDR3 consists of 16 residues. Germline V CDR1 and CDR2: SGHAT, FQNNGV. Trimming shortened V by 3 bases and J by 3 bases, and 17 bases separated the two germline ends. This sample stems from a study of Ad26.COV2.S vaccination and SARS-CoV-2 variants. Whole-study findings and limits: It was found that vaccine and placebo recipients had similar non-spike TCR breadth.

The table came from immunoSEQ multiplex PCR; TCRdb's copy has only in-frame clones and leaves some out. The sample contains about 350,000 clones, around 92% of which appear only once. The chain is built from TRBV11-2 and TRBJ1-1; D remains unclear. The material sequenced was peripheral blood, taken after recovery from COVID-19. The origin of this receptor is a human donor who had recovered from COVID-19. CDR3 sequence (DNA): TGTGCCAGCAGCTTGGATTACGGAGAAGGGTACACTGAAGCTTTCTTT. As protein: CASSLDYGEGYTEAFF.